This T cell receptor beta chain was profiled in a study of shared clonotypes between healthy human individuals. Selected positively for CCR7 and CD45RO-negative, naive CD8 cells excluded terminally differentiated effector memory CD45RA+ cells. The V gene's germline CDR1 is LNHDA and CDR2 SQIVND (reference sequence). V dropped 1 base and J dropped 1 base, with 9 bases sitting between them. The CDR3 sequence is 15 residues long. The table came from immunoSEQ multiplex PCR; TCRdb's copy has only in-frame clones and leaves some out. The data contain some 2.1 million clones, just under 95% of them singletons.

The sequencing sample was made of naive CD8+ T cells from PBMCs. This chain links TRBV19 with TRBJ2-3; D perhaps matches TRBD1 (5 bases). The TCR sequence derives from a man aged 18 to 35 in good health. Some clones in this sample may be carry-over from other donors' samples. The CDR3 is CASSIGGEGTDTQYF. For the CDR3, the DNA is TGTGCCAGTAGTATAGGGGGCGAGGGCACAGATACGCAGTATTTT.